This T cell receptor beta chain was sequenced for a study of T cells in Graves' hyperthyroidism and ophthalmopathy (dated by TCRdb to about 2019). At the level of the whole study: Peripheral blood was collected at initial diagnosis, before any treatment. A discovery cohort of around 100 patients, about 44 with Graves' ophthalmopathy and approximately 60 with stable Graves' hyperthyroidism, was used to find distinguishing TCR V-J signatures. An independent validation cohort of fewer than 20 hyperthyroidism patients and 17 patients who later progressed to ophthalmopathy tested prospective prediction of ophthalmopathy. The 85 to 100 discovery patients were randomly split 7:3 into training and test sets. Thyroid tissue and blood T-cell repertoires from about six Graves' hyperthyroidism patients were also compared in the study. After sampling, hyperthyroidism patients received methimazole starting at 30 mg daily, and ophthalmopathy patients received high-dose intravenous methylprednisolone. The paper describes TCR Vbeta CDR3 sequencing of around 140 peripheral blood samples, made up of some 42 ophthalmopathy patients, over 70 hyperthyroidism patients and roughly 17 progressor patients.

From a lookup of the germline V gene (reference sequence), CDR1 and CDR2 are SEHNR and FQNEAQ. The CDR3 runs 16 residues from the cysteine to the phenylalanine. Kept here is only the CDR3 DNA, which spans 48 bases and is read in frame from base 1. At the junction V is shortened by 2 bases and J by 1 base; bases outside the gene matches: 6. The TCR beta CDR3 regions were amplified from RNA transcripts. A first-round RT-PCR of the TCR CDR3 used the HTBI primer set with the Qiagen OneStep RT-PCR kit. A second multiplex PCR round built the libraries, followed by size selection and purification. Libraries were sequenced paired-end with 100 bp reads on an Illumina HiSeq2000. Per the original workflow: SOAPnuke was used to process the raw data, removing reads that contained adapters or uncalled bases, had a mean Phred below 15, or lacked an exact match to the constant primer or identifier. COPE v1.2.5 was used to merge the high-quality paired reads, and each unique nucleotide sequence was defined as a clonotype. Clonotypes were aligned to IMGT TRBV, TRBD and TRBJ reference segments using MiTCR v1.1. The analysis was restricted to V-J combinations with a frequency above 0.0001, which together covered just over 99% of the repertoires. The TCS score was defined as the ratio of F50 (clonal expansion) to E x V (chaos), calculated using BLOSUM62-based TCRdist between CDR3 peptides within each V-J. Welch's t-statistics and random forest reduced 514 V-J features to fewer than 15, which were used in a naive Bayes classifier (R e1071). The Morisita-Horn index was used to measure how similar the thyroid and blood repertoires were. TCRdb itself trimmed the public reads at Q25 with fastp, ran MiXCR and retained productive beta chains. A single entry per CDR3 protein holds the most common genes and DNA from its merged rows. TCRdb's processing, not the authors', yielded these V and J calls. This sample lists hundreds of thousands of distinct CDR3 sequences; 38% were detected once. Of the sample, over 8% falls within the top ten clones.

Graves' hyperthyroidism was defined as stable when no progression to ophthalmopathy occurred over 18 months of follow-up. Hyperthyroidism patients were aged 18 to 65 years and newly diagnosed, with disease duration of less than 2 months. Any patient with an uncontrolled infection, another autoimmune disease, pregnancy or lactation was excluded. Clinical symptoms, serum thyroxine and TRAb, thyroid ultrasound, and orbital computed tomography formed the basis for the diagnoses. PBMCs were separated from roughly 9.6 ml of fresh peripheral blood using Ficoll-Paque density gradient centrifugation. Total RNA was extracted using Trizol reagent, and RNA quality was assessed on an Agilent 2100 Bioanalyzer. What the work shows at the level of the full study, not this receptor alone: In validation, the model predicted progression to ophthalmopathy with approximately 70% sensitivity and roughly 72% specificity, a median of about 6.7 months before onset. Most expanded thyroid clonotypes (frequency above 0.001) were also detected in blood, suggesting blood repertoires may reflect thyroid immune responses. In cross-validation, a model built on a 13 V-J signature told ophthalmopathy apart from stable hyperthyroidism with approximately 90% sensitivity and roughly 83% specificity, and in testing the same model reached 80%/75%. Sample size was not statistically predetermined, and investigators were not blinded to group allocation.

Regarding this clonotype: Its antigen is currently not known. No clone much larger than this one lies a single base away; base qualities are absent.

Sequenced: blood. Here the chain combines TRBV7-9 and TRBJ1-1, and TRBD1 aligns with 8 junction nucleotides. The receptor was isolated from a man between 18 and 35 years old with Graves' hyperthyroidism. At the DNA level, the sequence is TGTGCCAGCAGCTTACTAACAGGGGGAGGGAACACTGAAGCTTTCTTT. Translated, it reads CASSLLTGGGNTEAFF.